This T cell receptor beta chain emerged from a study of cytomegalovirus exposure and HLA in healthy donors. The PCR was carried out with 60 Vbeta primers and 13 Jbeta primers. In the authors' workflow: It was a later analysis that counted tens of millions of unique TCR beta chains, of which some 9.9 million were shared. Method: immunoSEQ multiplex PCR; TCRdb's copy keeps in-frame clones and lacks some. The V and J calls and clone size are taken from that table; D and trimming were inferred from the DNA. Here the sample spans about 160,000 clones, 60% to 80% being singletons. General study results and limits: Equally common other TCR beta chains were less clonally expanded than HLA-associated ones, a later analysis found. Among TCR sequences, most were rare, though some public TCRs appeared in many donors.

CDR1 MGHRA and CDR2 YSYEKL come from the germline V gene. V was cut by 4 bases and J by 6 bases, with 15 bases left in between. CDR3 size: 15 residues. Comments on this clone: Its antigen is still unknown.

The V call is TRBV4-1, the J call TRBJ2-2; weak D call: TRBD2 (6 bases). This clonotype was sampled from a woman in her 30s in good health and CMV-seronegative. The sample comprised PBMCs. CDR3 region: CASSRDSVSSGELFF. DNA of the CDR3: TGCGCCAGCAGCCGGGACTCGGTCAGTTCCGGGGAGCTGTTTTTT.